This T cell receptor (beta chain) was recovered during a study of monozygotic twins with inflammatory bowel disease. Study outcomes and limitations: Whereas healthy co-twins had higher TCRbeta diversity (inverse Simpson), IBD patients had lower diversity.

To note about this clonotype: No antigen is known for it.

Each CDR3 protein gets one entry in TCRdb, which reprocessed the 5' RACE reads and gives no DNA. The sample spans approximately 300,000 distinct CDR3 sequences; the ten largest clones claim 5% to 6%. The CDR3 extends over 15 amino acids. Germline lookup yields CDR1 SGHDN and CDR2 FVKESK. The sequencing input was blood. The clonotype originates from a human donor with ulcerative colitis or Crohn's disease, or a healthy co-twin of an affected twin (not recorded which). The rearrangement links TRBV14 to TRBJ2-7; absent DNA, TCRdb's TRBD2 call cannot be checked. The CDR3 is CASSQASGRLYEQYF.